This T cell receptor (beta chain) emerged from a study of cytomegalovirus exposure and HLA in healthy donors. With 60 Vbeta and 13 Jbeta primers, the PCR was carried out. Method: immunoSEQ multiplex PCR; TCRdb's copy keeps in-frame clones and lacks some. The sample lists 210,000 or so clones, just over 75% occurring once. CDR1 is GTSNPN, CDR2 SVGIG, per germline (reference sequence). This CDR3 spans 14 amino acids. V lost 3 bases, J lost 1 base, and 9 bases lay in between. As concerns this clone: Its matching antigen is unknown.

Study-wide points: Within an earlier analysis, most TCR beta V segments proved productive either about 87% or about 30% of the time. For TCR beta chains, V- and J-gene trimming was later linked to a missense DCLRE1C variant.

The chain carries TRBV30 and TRBJ2-2; maybe TRBD1 (5 bases). The receptor was derived from a woman aged 60-70 years in good health and CMV-seropositive. What was sequenced was PBMCs. CDR3 DNA sequence: TGTGCCTGGAGCCGTCAGGGGAACACCGGGGAGCTGTTTTTT. Its translation: CAWSRQGNTGELFF.